The source of this T cell receptor (beta chain) is a study of T cells in tuberculosis. The wider study: This South African cohort compared adolescents with or without latent tuberculosis against adults with active tuberculosis. Study-wide findings and caveats: Active tuberculosis TCR-alpha repertoires lay closer to GMM-specific TCRs than IGRA-negative controls, suggesting clonal expansion.

Comment on this clone: The target antigen is unknown.

This table comes from immunoSEQ multiplex PCR, and its TCRdb copy is limited to in-frame clones, with some not included. The sample includes some 22,000 clones, approximately 97% of them seen just once. The CDR3 runs to 14 residues. The germline CDR1 and CDR2 sequences are MGHRA and YSYEKL. Trimming took 6 bases from V and 1 from J, leaving 12 bases between them. This chain uses TRBV4-1 with TRBJ1-2; D not certain. The receptor was isolated from a donor aged 10 to 29 with latent tuberculosis or without tuberculosis infection. The source material was PBMCs. The CDR3 coding sequence is TGCGCCAGCAGTCCATCCGGGAGTAACTATGGCTACACCTTC. Protein product: CASSPSGSNYGYTF.